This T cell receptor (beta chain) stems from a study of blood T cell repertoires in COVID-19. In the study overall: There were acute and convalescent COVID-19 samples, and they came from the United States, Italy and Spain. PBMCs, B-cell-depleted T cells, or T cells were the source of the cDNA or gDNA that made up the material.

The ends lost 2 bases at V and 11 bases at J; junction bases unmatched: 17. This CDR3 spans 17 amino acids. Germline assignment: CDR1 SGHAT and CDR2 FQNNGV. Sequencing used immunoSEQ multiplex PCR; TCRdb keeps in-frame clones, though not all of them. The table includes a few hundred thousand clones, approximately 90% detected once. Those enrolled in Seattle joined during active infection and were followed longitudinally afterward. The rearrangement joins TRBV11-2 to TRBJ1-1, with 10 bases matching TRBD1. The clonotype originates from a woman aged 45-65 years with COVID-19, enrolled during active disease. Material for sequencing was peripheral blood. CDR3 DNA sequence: TGTGCCAGCAGCTTATTTGGGTCGACAGGGGGCGCAGGAGGGGCTTTCTTT. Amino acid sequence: CASSLFGSTGGAGGAFF.